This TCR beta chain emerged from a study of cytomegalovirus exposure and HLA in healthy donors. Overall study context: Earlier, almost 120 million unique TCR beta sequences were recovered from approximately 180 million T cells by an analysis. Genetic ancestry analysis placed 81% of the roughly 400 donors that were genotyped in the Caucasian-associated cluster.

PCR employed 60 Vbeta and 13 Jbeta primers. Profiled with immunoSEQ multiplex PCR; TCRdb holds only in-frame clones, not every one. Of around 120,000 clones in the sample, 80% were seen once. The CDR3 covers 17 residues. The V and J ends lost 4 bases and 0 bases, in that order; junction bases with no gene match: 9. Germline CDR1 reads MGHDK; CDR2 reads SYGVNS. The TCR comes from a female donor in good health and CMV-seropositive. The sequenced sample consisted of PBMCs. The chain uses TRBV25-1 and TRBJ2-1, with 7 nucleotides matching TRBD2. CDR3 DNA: TGTGCCAGCAGTGCCGGGGGGTTATCGAGCTCCTACAATGAGCAGTTCTTC. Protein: CASSAGGLSSSYNEQFF. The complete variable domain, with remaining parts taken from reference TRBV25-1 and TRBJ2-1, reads EADIYQTPRYLVIGTGKKITLECSQTMGHDKMYWYQQDPGMELHLIHYSYGVNSTEKGDLSSESTVSRIRTEHFPLTLESARPSHTSQYLCASSAGGLSSSYNEQFFGPGTRLTVL.